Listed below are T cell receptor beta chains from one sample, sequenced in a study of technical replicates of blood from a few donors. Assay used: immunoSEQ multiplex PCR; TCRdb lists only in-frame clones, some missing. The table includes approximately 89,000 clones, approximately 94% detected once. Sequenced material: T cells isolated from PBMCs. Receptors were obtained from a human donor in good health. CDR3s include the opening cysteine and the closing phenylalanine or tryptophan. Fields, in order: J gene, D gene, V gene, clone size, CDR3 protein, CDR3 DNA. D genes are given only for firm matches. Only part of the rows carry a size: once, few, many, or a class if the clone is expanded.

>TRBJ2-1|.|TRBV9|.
CASSVQTGYNEQFF
TGTGCCAGCAGCGTTCAAACAGGGTACAATGAGCAGTTCTTC
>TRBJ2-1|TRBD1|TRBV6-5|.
CASSGPGQGYNEQFF
TGTGCCAGCAGTGGCCCGGGACAGGGATACAATGAGCAGTTCTTC
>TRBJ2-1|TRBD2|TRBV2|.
CASSTRLAGALSYNEQFF
TGTGCCAGCAGCACACGACTAGCGGGGGCCCTCTCCTACAATGAGCAGTTCTTC
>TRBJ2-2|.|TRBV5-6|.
CASSLVRDTGELFF
TGTGCCAGCAGCTTAGTGAGGGACACCGGGGAGCTGTTTTTT
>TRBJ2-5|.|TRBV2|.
CASNSRGTQYF
TGTGCCAGCAATTCAAGGGGGACCCAGTACTTC
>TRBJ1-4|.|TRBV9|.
CASSVGIRGGGDEKLFF
TGTGCCAGCAGCGTAGGAATCCGGGGGGGAGGCGATGAAAAACTGTTTTTT
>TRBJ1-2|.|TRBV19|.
CASSGQNYGYTF
TGTGCCAGTAGTGGGCAGAACTATGGCTACACCTTC
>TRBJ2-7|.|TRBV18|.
CASSPGNTPNYEQYF
TGTGCCAGCTCACCTGGTAACACCCCCAACTACGAGCAGTACTTC
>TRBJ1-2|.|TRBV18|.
CASSPPGLLGYTF
TGTGCCAGCTCACCCCCGGGACTCCTTGGCTACACCTTC
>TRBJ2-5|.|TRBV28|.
CASRSWPKTTTRRAPLVETQYF
TGTGCCAGCAGAAGTTGGCCAAAAACTACGACACGCAGGGCCCCTCTTGTAGAGACCCAGTACTTC
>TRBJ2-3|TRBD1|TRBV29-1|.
CSAQRDRDTDTQYF
TGCAGCGCTCAAAGGGACAGGGACACAGATACGCAGTATTTT
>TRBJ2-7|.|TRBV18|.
CASSPPAFEQYF
TGTGCCAGCTCACCACCGGCTTTCGAGCAGTACTTC
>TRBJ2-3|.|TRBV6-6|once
CASSPGQTDTQYF
TGTGCCAGCAGTCCAGGACAGACAGATACGCAGTATTTT
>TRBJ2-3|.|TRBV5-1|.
CASSLVQGGTDTQYF
TGCGCCAGCAGCTTGGTCCAAGGGGGCACAGATACGCAGTATTTT
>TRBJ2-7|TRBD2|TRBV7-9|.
CASSLAGRDEQYF
TGTGCCAGCAGCTTAGCAGGGAGGGACGAGCAGTACTTC
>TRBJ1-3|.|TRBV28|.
CASTPPVLSGNTIYF
TGTGCCAGCACCCCTCCCGTTCTCTCTGGAAACACCATATATTTT
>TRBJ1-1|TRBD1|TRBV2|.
CASSRDREPEAFF
TGTGCCAGCAGTCGCGACAGGGAGCCTGAAGCTTTCTTT
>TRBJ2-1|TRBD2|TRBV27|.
CASSPRGLAYNEQFF
TGTGCCAGCAGTCCCCGTGGACTAGCCTACAATGAGCAGTTCTTC
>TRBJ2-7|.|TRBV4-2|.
CASSQVFQGMSYEQYF
TGTGCCAGCAGCCAAGTATTCCAGGGGATGTCCTACGAGCAGTACTTC
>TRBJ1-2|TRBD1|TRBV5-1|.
CASSRTGGFPLGGYTF
TGCGCCAGCAGCCGGACAGGGGGCTTCCCCCTTGGCGGCTACACCTTC
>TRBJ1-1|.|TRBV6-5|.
CASSSGPDTEAFF
TGTGCCAGCAGTTCAGGGCCGGACACTGAAGCTTTCTTT
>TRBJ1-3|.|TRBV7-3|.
CASSTVGTSNTIYF
TGTGCCAGCAGCACGGTCGGGACATCTAACACCATATATTTT
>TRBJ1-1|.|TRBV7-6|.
CASSLGLRDMNTEAFF
TGTGCCAGCAGCTTAGGTTTGAGGGACATGAACACTGAAGCTTTCTTT
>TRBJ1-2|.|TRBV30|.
CAWSYRGLPEAYSYTF
TGTGCCTGGAGTTACCGAGGACTGCCGGAAGCTTATAGCTACACCTTC
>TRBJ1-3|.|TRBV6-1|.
CASSGDTSSGNTIYF
TGTGCCAGCAGTGGGGACACGAGCTCTGGAAACACCATATATTTT
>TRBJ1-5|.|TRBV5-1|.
CASSEGLNQPQHF
TGCGCCAGCAGCGAGGGCCTAAATCAGCCCCAGCATTTT
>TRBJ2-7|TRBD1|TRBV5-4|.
CASSRITGTATYEQYF
TGTGCCAGCAGCAGAATAACCGGGACAGCCACCTACGAGCAGTACTTC
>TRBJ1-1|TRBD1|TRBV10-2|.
CASSENRGLNTEAFF
TGCGCCAGCAGTGAAAACAGGGGATTGAACACTGAAGCTTTCTTT
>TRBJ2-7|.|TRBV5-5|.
CASSPAGLWGYNEQYF
TGTGCCAGCAGTCCCGCTGGGCTTTGGGGCTACAACGAGCAGTACTTC
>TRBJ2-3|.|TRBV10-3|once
CAISDRTDTQYF
TGTGCCATCAGCGACAGAACAGATACGCAGTATTTT
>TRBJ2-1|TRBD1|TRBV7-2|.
CASSLNRGYNEQFF
TGTGCCAGCAGCCTTAACAGGGGATACAATGAGCAGTTCTTC
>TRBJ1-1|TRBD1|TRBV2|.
CASSPTGGSEAFF
TGTGCCAGCAGTCCGACAGGGGGCTCAGAAGCTTTCTTT
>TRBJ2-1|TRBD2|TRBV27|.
CASSLTLAAPNEQFF
TGTGCCAGCAGTTTAACCCTAGCGGCCCCCAATGAGCAGTTCTTC
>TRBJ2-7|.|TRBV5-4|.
CASSRQDWLSEQYF
TGTGCCAGCAGTCGTCAGGACTGGCTTAGTGAGCAGTACTTC
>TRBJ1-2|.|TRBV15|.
CATSRAPYGYTF
TGTGCCACCAGCAGGGCACCCTATGGCTACACCTTC
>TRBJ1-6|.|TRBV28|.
CASSLLVLGLNSPLHF
TGTGCCAGCAGTTTATTAGTCCTGGGCCTTAATTCACCCCTCCACTTT
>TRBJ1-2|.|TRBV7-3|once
CASSYTGNYGYTF
TGTGCCAGCAGCTATACAGGGAACTATGGCTACACCTTC
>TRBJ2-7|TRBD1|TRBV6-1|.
CASSWDRISYEQYF
TGTGCCAGCAGTTGGGACAGGATCAGCTACGAGCAGTACTTC
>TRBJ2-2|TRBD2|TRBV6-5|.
CASSLSGRTLFF
TGTGCCAGCAGTCTTAGCGGGAGAACGCTGTTTTTT
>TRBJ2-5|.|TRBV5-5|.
CASSSYYFVRDKETQYF
TGTGCCAGCAGCTCTTATTATTTCGTCCGGGACAAAGAGACCCAGTACTTC
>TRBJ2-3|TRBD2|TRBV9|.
CASSVGSGGSTDTQYF
TGTGCCAGCAGCGTAGGTAGCGGGGGGTCCACAGATACGCAGTATTTT
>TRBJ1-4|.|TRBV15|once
CATSRDIGSREKLFF
TGTGCCACCAGCAGAGATATCGGGTCGAGAGAAAAACTGTTTTTT
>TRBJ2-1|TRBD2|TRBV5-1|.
CASSTSGPHNEQFF
TGCGCCAGCAGCACTAGCGGCCCTCACAATGAGCAGTTCTTC
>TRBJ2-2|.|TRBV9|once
CASSVEGGELFF
TGTGCCAGCAGCGTCGAGGGCGGGGAGCTGTTTTTT
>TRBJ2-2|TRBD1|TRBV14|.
CASSRGQGYTGELFF
TGTGCCAGCAGCCGGGGACAGGGCTACACCGGGGAGCTGTTTTTT
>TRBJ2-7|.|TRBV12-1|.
CASSRGQGRREQYF
TGTGCCAGCAGCCGGGGACAGGGCAGGCGGGAGCAGTACTTC
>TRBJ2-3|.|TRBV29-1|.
CSVEDRGSPTDTQYF
TGCAGCGTTGAAGATAGGGGCAGCCCCACAGATACGCAGTATTTT